The 12 T cell receptor beta chains given below trace back to one sample, sequenced in a study of CD8 T cells in Susac syndrome. RNA amounts of roughly 0.45 to 1 ug underwent reverse transcription with random hexamers. In TCRdb, the immunoSEQ multiplex PCR reads were re-called with MiXCR into one record per CDR3 protein. Of roughly 120,000 distinct CDR3 sequences in the sample, 90% to 98% were seen once. The specimen sequenced was CD4+ T cells from PBMCs. These receptors were obtained from a human donor in good health.

This clonotype was counted only a few times. The V call is TRBV12-3 or TRBV12-4, the J call TRBJ2-3, with 10 bases identical to TRBD2. This CDR3 is built from 16 residues. The V gene end was trimmed by 2 bases and the J gene end by 1 base; junction bases not matched to a gene: 3. CDR3 loop: CASSLSGLAGTDTQYF. CDR3 DNA sequence: TGTGCCAGCAGTTTATCAGGACTAGCGGGCACAGATACGCAGTATTTT.

The count of this clonotype is one. The CDR3 DNA is TGCAGTGCTAGAGATGGGGCCGGGGTTGGCCCGGGCTACGAGCAGTACTTC. Protein sequence: CSARDGAGVGPGYEQYF. J is TRBJ2-7 and V is TRBV20-1, with D possibly being TRBD1 or TRBD2 (5 bases each). Trimming removed 0 bases at V and 3 bases at J, with 21 bases between. Looked up from germline, CDR1 is DFQATT and CDR2 is SNEGSKA (reference sequence). This CDR3 has 17 amino acids.

The V call is TRBV6-2 or TRBV6-3, the J call TRBJ2-3, with unresolved D. CDR3 size: 14 residues. V was cut by 2 bases and J by 2 bases, with 8 bases left in between. Germline V gene data show CDR1 as MNHEY and CDR2 as SVGEGT. The CDR3 spells CASSYGVYTDTQYF. As DNA, the CDR3 is TGTGCCAGCAGTTACGGTGTCTACACAGATACGCAGTATTTT.

V is TRBV18 and J is TRBJ2-7; 10 bases map to TRBD1. After removal of 3 bases from V and 3 bases from J, the junction contained 5 bases not matched to a gene. Germline V CDR1 and CDR2: KGHSH, LQKENI. The CDR3 is 15 residues long. The CDR3 is CASSPVGQGGYEQYF. In DNA form, the CDR3 reads TGTGCCAGCTCACCCGTTGGACAGGGGGGCTACGAGCAGTACTTC.

The V call is TRBV2, the J call TRBJ1-2; TRBD1 matches 8 bases. The CDR3 has 14 residues. Trimming took 8 bases from V and 8 from J; bases not matched to a gene: 13. Germline-derived CDR1 and CDR2 are SNHLY and FYNNEI. The CDR3, as DNA: TGTGCCAGCGGCGGACTTGGACAGGGTTACGGCTACACCTTC. This gives the protein CASGGLGQGYGYTF.

The chain combines TRBV29-1 with TRBJ2-1; 8 bases match TRBD2. Trimming cost V 6 bases and J 12 bases; bases outside gene matches: 7. Germline V gives CDR1 SQVTM, CDR2 ANQGSEA. The CDR3 runs 11 residues. CDR3 protein: CSVSGRAGQFF. The CDR3 DNA is TGCAGCGTGTCCGGGAGGGCTGGGCAGTTCTTC.

The chain links TRBV28 to TRBJ1-2; 8 nucleotides line up with TRBD1. There are 18 residues in the CDR3. V was clipped by 4 bases and J by 8 bases; unmatched bases: 21. The V gene's germline CDR1 is MDHEN and CDR2 SYDVKM. As DNA, the CDR3 is TGTGCCAGCAGTTCGTCGTCCGGGACAGGCAACCTATTCGGCGGCTACACCTTC. Translated, it gives CASSSSSGTGNLFGGYTF.

V usage is TRBV9 and J usage is TRBJ1-1; no clear D gene. Germline CDR1 and CDR2: SGDLS and YYNGEE. This CDR3 has 16 residues. Deletions cut 3 bases from V and 5 bases from J, with 20 bases between. CDR3 coding DNA: TGTGCCAGCAGCGCCCACCCCACACCAACGAGGACTGAAGCTTTCTTT. Protein: CASSAHPTPTRTEAFF.

In nucleotides, the CDR3 is TGTGCCAGCAGCTCACAACCGACAGGGCGGCTAGAGACCCAGTACTTC. Encoded protein: CASSSQPTGRLETQYF. This chain joins TRBV7-2 and TRBJ2-5; 7 bases agree with TRBD1. J gave up 4 bases and V 4 bases, and 12 bases lay outside the gene matches. CDR1 SGHTA and CDR2 FQGNSA come from the germline V gene. CDR3 length: 16 residues.

This clonotype was found a few times. The rearrangement uses TRBV24-1 and TRBJ2-2, with 9 nucleotides matching TRBD1. Germline CDR1 and CDR2: KGHDR and SFDVKD. CDR3 length equals 16 residues. J gave up 1 base and V 3 bases, and 2 bases lay outside the gene matches. CDR3 DNA: TGTGCCACCAGTGATCCGGGACAGGGGAACACCGGGGAGCTGTTTTTT. It specifies CATSDPGQGNTGELFF.

V usage is TRBV30 and J usage is TRBJ1-5; a weak D match, TRBD1 (5 bases). V was trimmed by 0 bases and J by 4 bases, leaving 10 bases between them. Germline lookup yields CDR1 GTSNPN and CDR2 SVGIG (reference sequence). This CDR3 has 14 residues. CDR3 residues: CAWSVLDTNQPQHF. The DNA of the CDR3 is TGTGCCTGGAGTGTACTGGACACAAATCAGCCCCAGCATTTT. The full variable domain, in which reference TRBV30 and TRBJ1-5 provide the parts outside the CDR3, is SQTIHQWPATLVQPVGSPLSLECTVEGTSNPNLYWYRQAAGRGLQLLFYSVGIGQISSEVPQNLSASRPQDRQFILSSKKLLLSDSGFYLCAWSVLDTNQPQHFGDGTRLSIL.

The rearrangement joins TRBV9 to TRBJ2-1; 11 nucleotides match TRBD2. The CDR3 covers 15 residues. In germline, CDR1 is SGDLS, CDR2 YYNGEE. The V and J ends lost 1 base and 7 bases, in that order; junction bases with no gene match: 4. The CDR3 DNA sequence: TGTGCCAGCAGCGTAATAGCGGGGGGGCCAAATGAGCAGTTCTTC. It specifies CASSVIAGGPNEQFF. The full variable domain, with the rest looked up from reference TRBV9 and TRBJ2-1, is DSGVTQTPKHLITATGQRVTLRCSPRSGDLSVYWYQQSLDQGLQFLIQYYNGEERAKGNILERFSAQQFPDLHSELNLSSLELGDSALYFCASSVIAGGPNEQFFGPGTRLTVL.